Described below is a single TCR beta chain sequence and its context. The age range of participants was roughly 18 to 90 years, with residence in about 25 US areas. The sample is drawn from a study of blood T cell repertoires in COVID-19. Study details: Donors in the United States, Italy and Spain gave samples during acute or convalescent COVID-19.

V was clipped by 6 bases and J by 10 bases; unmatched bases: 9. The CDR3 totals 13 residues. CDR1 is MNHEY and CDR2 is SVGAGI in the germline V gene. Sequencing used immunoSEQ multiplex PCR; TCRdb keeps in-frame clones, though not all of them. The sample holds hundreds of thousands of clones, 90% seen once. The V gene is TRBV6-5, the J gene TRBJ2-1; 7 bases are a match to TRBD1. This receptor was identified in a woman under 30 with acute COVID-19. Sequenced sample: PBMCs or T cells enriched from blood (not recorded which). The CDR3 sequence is CASRQGRQPEQFF. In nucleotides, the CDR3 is TGTGCCAGCAGACAGGGGCGGCAGCCGGAGCAGTTCTTC.